The T cell receptor beta chain described here comes from a study of blood T cell repertoires in COVID-19. Turning to the study itself: Samples came from the United States, Italy and Spain, spanning acute and convalescent COVID-19. From T cells, B-cell-depleted T cells, or PBMCs came the material, which was cDNA or gDNA.

CDR3 length: 15 residues. Trimming shortened V by 3 bases and J by 0 bases, and 9 bases separated the two germline ends. CDR1 LNHDA and CDR2 SQIVND come from the germline V gene (reference sequence). As handled by the study authors: Amplification of reference gene primers was used by the study to estimate nucleated cell counts. Assay: immunoSEQ multiplex PCR; the TCRdb copy retains only in-frame clones and omits some. D and trimming were read from the DNA, whereas the V and J calls and clone size are those reported in that table. The sample lists 200,000 to 250,000 clones; over 75% were seen once. This sequence was found in a woman between 40 and 50 years old with acute or convalescent COVID-19. J is TRBJ1-5 and V is TRBV19; no clear D. Sequences were obtained from peripheral blood. The DNA of the CDR3 is TGTGCCAGTAGTATCGAATTCTATAGCAATCAGCCCCAGCATTTT. This codes for CASSIEFYSNQPQHF.